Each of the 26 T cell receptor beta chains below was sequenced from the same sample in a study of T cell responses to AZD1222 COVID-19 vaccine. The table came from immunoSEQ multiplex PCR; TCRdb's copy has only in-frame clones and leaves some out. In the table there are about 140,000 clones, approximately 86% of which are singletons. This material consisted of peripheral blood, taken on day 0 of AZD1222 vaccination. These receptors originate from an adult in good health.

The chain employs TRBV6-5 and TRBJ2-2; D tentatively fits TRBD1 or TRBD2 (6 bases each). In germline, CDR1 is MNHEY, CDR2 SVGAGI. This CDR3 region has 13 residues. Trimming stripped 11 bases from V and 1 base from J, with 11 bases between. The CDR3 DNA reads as TGTGCCGCGCGGGACAAGAACACCGGGGAGCTGTTTTTT. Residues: CAARDKNTGELFF.

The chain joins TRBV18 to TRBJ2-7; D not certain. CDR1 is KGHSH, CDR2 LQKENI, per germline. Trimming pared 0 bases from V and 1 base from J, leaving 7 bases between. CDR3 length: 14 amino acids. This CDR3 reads CASSPPSNSYEQYF. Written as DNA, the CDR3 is TGTGCCAGCTCACCACCGAGTAATTCCTACGAGCAGTACTTC.

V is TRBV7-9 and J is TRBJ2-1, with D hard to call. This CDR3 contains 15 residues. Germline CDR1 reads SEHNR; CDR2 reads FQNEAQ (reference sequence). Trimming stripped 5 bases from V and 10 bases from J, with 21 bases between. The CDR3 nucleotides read TGTGCCAGCAGCCCCGATCCACCCCGTCTGAGGGAGCAGTTCTTC. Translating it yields CASSPDPPRLREQFF.

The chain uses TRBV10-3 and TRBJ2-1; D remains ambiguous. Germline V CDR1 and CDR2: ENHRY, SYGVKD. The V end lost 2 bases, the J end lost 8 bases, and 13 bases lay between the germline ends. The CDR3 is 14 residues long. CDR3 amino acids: CAISEPLLGYEQFF. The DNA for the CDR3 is TGTGCCATCAGTGAGCCGTTACTTGGATATGAGCAGTTCTTC.

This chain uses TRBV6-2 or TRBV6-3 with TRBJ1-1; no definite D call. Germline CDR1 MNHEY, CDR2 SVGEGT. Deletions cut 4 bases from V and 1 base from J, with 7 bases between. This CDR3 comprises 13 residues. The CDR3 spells CASSFDANTEAFF. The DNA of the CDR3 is TGTGCCAGCAGTTTTGACGCGAACACTGAAGCTTTCTTT.

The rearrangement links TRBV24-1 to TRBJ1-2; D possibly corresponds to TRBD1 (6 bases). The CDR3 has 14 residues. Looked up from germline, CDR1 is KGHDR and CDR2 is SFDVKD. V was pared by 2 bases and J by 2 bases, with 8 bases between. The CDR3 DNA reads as TGTGCCACCAGTGATTCCCAGGGGAACTATGGCTACACCTTC. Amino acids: CATSDSQGNYGYTF.

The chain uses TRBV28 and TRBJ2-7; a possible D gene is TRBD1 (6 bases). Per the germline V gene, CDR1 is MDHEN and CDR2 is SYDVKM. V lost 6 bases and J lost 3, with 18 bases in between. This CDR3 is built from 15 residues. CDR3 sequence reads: CASRPKGQWGYEQYF. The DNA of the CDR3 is TGTGCCAGCAGACCTAAAGGACAGTGGGGCTACGAGCAGTACTTC.

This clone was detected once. CDR3 in amino acids: CATSDRAQGEKLFF. In DNA form, the CDR3 reads TGTGCCACCAGTGACCGCGCCCAAGGTGAAAAACTGTTTTTT. The chain couples TRBV24-1 to TRBJ1-4; no firm D call. Trimming shortened V by 4 bases and J by 7 bases, and 12 bases separated the two germline ends. Germline V gene sequence: CDR1 KGHDR, CDR2 SFDVKD. The CDR3 totals 14 residues.

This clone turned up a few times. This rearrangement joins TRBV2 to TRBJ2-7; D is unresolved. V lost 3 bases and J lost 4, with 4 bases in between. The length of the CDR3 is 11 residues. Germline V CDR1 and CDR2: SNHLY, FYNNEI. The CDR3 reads CASSDEYEQYF. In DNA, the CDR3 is TGTGCCAGCAGTGATGAGTACGAGCAGTACTTC.

Written as DNA, the CDR3 is TGTGCCAGTAGTGTACAGGGTTCCGACACTGAAGCTTTCTTT. It yields the protein CASSVQGSDTEAFF. V and J are TRBV19 and TRBJ1-1; D perhaps matches TRBD1 (6 bases). Trimming shortened V by 5 bases and J by 3 bases, and 13 bases separated the two germline ends. This CDR3 has 14 amino acids. Germline lookup yields CDR1 LNHDA and CDR2 SQIVND (reference sequence).

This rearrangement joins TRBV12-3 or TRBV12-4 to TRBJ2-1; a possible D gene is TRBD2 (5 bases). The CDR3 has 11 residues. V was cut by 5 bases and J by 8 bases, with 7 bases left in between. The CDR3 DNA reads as TGTGCCAGCAGTCAGGACTATGAGCAGTTCTTC. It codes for CASSQDYEQFF.

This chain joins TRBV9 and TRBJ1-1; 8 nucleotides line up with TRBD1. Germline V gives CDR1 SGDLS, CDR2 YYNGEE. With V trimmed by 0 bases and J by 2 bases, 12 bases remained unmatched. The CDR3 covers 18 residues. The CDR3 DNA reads TGTGCCAGCAGCGTAGTAGACCGAACCAGGGGGCTAAACACTGAAGCTTTCTTT. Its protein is CASSVVDRTRGLNTEAFF.

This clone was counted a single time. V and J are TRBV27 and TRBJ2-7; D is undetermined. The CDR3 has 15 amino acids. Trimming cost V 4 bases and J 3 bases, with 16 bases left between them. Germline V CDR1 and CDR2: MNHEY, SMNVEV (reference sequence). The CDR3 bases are TGTGCCAGCAGTTCCTCGCAGGTAAATCGCTACGAGCAGTACTTC. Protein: CASSSSQVNRYEQYF.

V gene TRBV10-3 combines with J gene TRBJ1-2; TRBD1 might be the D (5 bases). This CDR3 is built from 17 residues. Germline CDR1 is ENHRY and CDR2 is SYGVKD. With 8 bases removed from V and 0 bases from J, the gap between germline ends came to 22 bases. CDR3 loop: CAIYSEARETPNYGYTF. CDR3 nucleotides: TGTGCCATCTACAGTGAGGCCAGGGAGACCCCTAACTATGGCTACACCTTC.

CDR3 in amino acids: CASSLVASRGAITEAFF. The CDR3 DNA follows: TGTGCCAGCAGCTTAGTAGCGTCGCGGGGAGCGATCACTGAAGCTTTCTTT. V and J are TRBV7-9 and TRBJ1-1; D is undetermined. The CDR3 totals 17 residues. Trimming cost V 1 base and J 4 bases, with 19 bases left between them. From germline, CDR1 is SEHNR and CDR2 FQNEAQ (reference sequence). Full variable domain (remainder filled in from reference TRBV7-9 and TRBJ1-1): DTGVSQNPRHKITKRGQNVTFRCDPISEHNRLYWYRQTLGQGPEFLTYFQNEAQLEKSRLLSDRFSAERPKGSFSTLEIQRTEQGDSAMYLCASSLVASRGAITEAFFGQGTRLTVV.

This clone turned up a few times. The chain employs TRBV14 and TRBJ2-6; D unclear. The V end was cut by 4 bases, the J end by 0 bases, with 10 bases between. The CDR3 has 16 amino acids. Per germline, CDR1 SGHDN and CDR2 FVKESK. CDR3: CASSPDRSSGANVLTF. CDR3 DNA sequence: TGTGCCAGCAGCCCCGATCGTTCCTCTGGGGCCAACGTCCTGACTTTC.

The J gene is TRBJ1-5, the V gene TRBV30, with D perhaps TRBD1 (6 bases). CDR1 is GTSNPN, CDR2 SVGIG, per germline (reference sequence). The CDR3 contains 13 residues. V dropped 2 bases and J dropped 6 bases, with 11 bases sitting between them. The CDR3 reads CAWSTGSLQPQHF. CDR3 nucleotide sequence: TGTGCCTGGAGTACAGGGAGCCTTCAGCCCCAGCATTTT.

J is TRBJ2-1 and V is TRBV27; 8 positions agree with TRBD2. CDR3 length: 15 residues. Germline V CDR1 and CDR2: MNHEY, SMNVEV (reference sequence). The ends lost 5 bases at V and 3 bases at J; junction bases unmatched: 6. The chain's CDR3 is CASSNPREGYNEQFF. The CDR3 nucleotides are TGTGCCAGCAGTAATCCCCGGGAGGGCTACAATGAGCAGTTCTTC.

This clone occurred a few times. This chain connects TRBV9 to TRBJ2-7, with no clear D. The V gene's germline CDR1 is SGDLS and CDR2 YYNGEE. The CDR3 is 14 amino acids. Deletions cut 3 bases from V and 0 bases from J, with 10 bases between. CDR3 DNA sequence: TGTGCCAGCAGCGAGAGGCCGGCCTCCTACGAGCAGTACTTC. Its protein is CASSERPASYEQYF.

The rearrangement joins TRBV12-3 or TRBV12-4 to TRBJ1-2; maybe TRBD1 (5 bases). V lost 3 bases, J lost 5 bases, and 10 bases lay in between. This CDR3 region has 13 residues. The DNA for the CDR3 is TGTGCCAGCAGTTTGACAGATGTATATGGCTACACCTTC. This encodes CASSLTDVYGYTF.

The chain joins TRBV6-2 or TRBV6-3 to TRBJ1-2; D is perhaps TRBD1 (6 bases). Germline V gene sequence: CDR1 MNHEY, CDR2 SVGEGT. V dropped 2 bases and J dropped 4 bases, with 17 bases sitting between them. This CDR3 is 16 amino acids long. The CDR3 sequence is CASSYQQGMEGYGYTF. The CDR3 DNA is TGTGCCAGCAGTTACCAGCAGGGGATGGAAGGCTATGGCTACACCTTC.

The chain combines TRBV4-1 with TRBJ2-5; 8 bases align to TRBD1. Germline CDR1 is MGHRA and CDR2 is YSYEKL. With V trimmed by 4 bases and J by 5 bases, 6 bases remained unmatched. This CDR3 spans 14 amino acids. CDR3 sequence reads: CASSPQGARETQYF. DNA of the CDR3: TGCGCCAGCAGCCCTCAGGGGGCGCGGGAGACCCAGTACTTC.

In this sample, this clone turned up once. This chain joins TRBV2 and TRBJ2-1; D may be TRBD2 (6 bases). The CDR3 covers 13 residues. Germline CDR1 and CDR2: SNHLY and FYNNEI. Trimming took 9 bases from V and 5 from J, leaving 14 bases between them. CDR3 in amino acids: CASSGFPNNEQFF. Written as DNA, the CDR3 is TGTGCCAGTAGCGGATTTCCCAACAATGAGCAGTTCTTC.

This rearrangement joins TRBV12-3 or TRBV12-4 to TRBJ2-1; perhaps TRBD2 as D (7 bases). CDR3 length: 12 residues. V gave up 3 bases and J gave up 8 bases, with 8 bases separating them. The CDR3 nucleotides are TGTGCCAGCAGTTTCGGGGGGCATGAGCAGTTCTTC. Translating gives CASSFGGHEQFF.

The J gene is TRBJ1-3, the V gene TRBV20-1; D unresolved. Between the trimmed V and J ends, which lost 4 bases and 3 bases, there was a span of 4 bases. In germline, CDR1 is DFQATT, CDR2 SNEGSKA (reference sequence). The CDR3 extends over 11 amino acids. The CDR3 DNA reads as TGCAGTGCTACCTTTGGAAACACCATATATTTT. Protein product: CSATFGNTIYF.

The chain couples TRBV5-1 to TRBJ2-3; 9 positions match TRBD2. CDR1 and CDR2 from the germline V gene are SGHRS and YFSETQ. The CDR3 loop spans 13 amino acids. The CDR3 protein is CAGAGGPSDTQYF. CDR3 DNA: TGCGCTGGGGCGGGAGGGCCTTCAGATACGCAGTATTTT.